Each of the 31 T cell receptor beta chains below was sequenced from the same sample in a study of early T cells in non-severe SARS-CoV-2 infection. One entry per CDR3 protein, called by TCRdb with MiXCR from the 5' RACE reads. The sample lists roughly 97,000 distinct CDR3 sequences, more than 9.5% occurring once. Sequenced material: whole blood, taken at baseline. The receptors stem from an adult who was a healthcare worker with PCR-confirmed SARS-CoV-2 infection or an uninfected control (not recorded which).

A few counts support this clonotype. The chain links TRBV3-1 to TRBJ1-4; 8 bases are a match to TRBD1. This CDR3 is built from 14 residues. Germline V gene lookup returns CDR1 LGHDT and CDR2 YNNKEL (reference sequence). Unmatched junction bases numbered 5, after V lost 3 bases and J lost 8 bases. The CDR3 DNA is TGTGCCAGCAGCCATCGACAGGGGTGGGAAAAACTGTTTTTT. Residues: CASSHRQGWEKLFF.

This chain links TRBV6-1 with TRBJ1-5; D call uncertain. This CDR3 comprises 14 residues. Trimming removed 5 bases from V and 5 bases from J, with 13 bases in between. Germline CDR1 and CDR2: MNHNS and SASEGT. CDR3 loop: CASSWFGGHQPQHF. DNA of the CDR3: TGTGCCAGCAGTTGGTTTGGAGGGCATCAGCCCCAGCATTTT.

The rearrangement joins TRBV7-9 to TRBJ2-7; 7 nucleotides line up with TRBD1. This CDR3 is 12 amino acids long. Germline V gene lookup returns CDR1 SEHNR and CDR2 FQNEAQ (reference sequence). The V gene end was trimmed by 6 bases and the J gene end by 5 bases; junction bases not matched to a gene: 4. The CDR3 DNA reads TGTGCCAGCAGTCGACAGGGAAACGAGCAGTACTTC. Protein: CASSRQGNEQYF.

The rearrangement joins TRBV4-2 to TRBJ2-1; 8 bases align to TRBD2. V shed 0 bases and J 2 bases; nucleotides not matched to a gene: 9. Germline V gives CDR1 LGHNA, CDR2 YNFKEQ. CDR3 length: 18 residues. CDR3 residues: CASSQDSTAGGTYNEQFF. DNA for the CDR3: TGTGCCAGCAGCCAAGACTCGACTGCGGGGGGAACCTACAATGAGCAGTTCTTC.

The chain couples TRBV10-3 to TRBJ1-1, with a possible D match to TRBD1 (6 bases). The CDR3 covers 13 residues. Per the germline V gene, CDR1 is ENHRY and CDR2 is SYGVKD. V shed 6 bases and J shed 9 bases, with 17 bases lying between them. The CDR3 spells CAISNLSGTKAFF. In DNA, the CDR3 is TGTGCCATCAGCAACTTATCCGGGACAAAAGCTTTCTTT.

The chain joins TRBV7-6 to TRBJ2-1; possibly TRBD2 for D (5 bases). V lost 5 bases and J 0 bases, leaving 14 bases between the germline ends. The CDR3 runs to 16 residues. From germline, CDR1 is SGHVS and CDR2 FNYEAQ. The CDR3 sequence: CASSPRASSSYNEQFF. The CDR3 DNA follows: TGTGCCAGCAGCCCGAGGGCGAGTAGCTCCTACAATGAGCAGTTCTTC.

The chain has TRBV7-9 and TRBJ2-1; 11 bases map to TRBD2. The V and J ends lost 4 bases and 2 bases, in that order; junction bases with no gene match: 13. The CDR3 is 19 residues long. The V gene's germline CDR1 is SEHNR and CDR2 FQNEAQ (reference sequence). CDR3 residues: CASSSSLPTSGSPYNEQFF. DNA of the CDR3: TGTGCCAGCAGCTCGTCCCTACCCACTAGCGGGAGCCCCTACAATGAGCAGTTCTTC.

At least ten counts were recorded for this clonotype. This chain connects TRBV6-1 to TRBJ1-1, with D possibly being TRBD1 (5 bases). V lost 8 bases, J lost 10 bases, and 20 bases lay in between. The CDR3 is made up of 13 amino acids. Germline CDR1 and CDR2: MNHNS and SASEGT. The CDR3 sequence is CASQDLQGDGAFF. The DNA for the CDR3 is TGTGCCAGCCAAGATCTCCAGGGTGACGGAGCTTTCTTT.

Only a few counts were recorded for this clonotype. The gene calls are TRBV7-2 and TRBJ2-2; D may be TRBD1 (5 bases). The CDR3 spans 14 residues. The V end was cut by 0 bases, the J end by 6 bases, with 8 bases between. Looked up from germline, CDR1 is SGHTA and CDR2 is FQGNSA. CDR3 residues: CASSLAPGSGELFF. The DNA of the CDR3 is TGTGCCAGCAGCTTAGCCCCAGGGTCCGGGGAGCTGTTTTTT.

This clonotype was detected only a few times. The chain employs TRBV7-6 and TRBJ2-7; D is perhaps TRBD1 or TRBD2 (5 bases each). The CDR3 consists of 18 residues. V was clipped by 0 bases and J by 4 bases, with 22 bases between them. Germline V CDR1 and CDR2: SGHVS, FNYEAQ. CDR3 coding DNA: TGTGCCAGCAGCTTAGCGCCGGGACCGTACGTCCTTGTTTACGAGCAGTACTTC. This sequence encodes CASSLAPGPYVLVYEQYF.

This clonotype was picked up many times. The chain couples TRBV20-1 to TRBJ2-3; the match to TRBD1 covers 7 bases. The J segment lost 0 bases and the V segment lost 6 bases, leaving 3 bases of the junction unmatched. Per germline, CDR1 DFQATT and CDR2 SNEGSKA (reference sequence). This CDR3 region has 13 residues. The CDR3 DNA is TGCAGTGCGCCGACAGGGAGCACAGATACGCAGTATTTT. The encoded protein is CSAPTGSTDTQYF.

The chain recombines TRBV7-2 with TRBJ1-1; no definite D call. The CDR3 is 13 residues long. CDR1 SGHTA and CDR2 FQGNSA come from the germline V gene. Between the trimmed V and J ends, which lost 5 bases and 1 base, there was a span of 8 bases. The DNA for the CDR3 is TGTGCCAGCAGCCGACAAACGAACACTGAAGCTTTCTTT. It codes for CASSRQTNTEAFF.

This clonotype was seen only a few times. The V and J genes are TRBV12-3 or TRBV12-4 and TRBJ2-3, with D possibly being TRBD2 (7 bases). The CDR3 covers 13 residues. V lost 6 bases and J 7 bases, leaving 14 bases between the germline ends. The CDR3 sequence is CASRSGGPHTQYF. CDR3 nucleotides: TGTGCCAGCAGATCCGGGGGGCCGCATACGCAGTATTTT.

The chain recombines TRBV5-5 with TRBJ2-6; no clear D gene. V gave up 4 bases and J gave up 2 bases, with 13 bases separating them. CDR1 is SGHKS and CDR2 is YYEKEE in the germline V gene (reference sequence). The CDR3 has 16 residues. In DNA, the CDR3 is TGTGCCAGCAGCCCCTTTTTTGACACTGGGGCCAACGTCCTGACTTTC. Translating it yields CASSPFFDTGANVLTF.

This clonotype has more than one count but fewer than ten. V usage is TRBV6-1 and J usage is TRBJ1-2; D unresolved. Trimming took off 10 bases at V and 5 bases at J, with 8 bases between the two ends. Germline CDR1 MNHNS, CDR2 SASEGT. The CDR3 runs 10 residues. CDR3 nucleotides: TGTGCCACCTCGGAGTATGGCTACACCTTC. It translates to CATSEYGYTF.

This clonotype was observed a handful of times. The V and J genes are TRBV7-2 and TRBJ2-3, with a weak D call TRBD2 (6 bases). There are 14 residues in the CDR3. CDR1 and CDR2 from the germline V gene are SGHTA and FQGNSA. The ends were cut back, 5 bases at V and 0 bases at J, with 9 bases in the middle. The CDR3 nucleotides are TGTGCCAGCAGCGCGGGACTGAGCACAGATACGCAGTATTTT. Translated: CASSAGLSTDTQYF.

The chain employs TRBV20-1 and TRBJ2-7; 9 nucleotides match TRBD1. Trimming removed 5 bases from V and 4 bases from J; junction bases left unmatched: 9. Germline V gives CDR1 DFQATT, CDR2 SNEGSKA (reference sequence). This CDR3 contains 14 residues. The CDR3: CSADIQGAVYEQYF. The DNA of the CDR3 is TGCAGTGCTGATATACAGGGGGCAGTTTACGAGCAGTACTTC.

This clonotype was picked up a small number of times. The CDR3 DNA sequence: TGCGCCAGCAAGCTAGGTACAGGGCACTATGGCTACACCTTC. Amino acids: CASKLGTGHYGYTF. The gene calls are TRBV5-1 and TRBJ1-2; TRBD1 is a possible D gene (6 bases). V dropped 6 bases and J dropped 3 bases, with 15 bases sitting between them. CDR3 size: 14 residues. CDR1 is SGHRS, CDR2 YFSETQ, per germline.

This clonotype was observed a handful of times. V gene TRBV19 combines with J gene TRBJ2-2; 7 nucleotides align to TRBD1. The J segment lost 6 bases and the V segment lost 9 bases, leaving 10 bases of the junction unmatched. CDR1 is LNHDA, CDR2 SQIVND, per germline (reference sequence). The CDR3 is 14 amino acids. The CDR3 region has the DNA TGTGCCAGCACGGGGACAGCCACGTCCGGGGAGCTGTTTTTT. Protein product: CASTGTATSGELFF.

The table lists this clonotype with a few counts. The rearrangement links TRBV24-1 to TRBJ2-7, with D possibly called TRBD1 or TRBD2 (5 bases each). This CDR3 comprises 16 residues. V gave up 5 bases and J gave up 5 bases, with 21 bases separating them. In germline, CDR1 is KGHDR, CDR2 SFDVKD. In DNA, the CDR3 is TGTGCCACCAGTGCACCGGGACGGGGCGATCGGGACGAGCAGTACTTC. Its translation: CATSAPGRGDRDEQYF.

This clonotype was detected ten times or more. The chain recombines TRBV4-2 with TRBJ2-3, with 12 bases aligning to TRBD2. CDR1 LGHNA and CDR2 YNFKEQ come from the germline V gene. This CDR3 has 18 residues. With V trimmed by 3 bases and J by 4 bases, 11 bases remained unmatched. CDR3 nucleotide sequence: TGTGCCAGCAGCCAGGAAAGACTAGCGGGAGATGAAGCAGATACGCAGTATTTT. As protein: CASSQERLAGDEADTQYF.

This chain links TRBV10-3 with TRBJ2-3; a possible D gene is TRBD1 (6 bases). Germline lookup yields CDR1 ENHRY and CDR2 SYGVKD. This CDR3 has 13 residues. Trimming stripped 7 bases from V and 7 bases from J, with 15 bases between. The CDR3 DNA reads TGTGCCATCACCGAACCCGACAGGCATACGCAGTATTTT. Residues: CAITEPDRHTQYF.

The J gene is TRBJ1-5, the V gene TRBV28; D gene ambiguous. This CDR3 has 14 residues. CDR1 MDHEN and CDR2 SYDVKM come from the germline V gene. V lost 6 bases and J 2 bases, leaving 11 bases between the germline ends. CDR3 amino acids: CASRKVLGNQPQHF. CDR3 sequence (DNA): TGTGCCAGCAGAAAGGTCCTGGGCAATCAGCCCCAGCATTTT.

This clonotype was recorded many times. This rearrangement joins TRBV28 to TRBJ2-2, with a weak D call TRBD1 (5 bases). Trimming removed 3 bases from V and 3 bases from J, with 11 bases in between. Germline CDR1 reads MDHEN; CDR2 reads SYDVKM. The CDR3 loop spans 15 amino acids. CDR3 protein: CASSLLREDTGELFF. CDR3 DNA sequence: TGTGCCAGCAGTTTGCTCAGGGAAGACACCGGGGAGCTGTTTTTT.

The CDR3 spells CASSASSGLHGDEQFF. The CDR3 DNA follows: TGTGCCAGCAGCGCCTCTAGCGGTCTTCATGGGGATGAGCAGTTCTTC. The chain uses TRBV7-9 and TRBJ2-1, with 7 bases fitting TRBD2. The V gene end was trimmed by 5 bases and the J gene end by 8 bases; junction bases not matched to a gene: 15. Germline loops: CDR1 SEHNR, CDR2 FQNEAQ (reference sequence). The CDR3 contains 16 residues.

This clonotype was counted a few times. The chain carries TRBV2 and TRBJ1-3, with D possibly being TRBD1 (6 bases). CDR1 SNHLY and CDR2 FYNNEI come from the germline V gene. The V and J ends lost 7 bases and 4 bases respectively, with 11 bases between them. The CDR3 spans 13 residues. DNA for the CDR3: TGTGCCAGCACCACAGGGAGCGGAAACACCATATATTTT. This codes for CASTTGSGNTIYF.

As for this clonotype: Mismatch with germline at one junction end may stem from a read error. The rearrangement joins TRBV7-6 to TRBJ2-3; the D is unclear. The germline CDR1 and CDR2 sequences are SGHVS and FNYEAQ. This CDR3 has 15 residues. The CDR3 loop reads CASSLGRPEVDTQYF. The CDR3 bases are TGTGCCAGCAGTTTAGGACGGCCAGAAGTAGATACGCAGTATTTT. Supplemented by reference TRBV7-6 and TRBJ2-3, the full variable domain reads GAGVSQSPRYKVTKRGQDVALRCDPISGHVSLYWYRQALGQGPEFLTYFNYEAQQDKSGLPNDRFSAERPEGSISTLTIQRTEQRDSAMYRCASSLGRPEVDTQYFGPGTRLTVL.

CDR3 sequence reads: CASRGTGNNQPQHF. The DNA for the CDR3 is TGTGCCAGCAGGGGGACAGGGAACAATCAGCCCCAGCATTTT. V and J are TRBV6-2 or TRBV6-3 and TRBJ1-5, with TRBD1 matching 9 bases. V gave up 6 bases and J gave up 3 bases; unmatched junction bases: 3. Germline V gives CDR1 MNHEY, CDR2 SVGEGT. The CDR3 runs to 14 residues.

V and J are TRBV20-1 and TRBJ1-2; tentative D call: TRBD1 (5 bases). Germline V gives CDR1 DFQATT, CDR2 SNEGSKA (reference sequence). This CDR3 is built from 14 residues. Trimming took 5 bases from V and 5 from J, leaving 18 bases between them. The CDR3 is CSALGRVPGYGYTF. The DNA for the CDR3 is TGCAGTGCTTTGGGGCGGGTGCCGGGGTATGGCTACACCTTC.

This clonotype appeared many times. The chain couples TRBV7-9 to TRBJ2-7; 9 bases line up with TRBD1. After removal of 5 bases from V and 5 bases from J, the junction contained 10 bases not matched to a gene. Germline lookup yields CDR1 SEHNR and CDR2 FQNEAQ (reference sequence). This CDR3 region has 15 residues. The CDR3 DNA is TGTGCCAGCAGCCCTCCCCCGGGACAGGGCCACGAGCAGTACTTC. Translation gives CASSPPPGQGHEQYF.

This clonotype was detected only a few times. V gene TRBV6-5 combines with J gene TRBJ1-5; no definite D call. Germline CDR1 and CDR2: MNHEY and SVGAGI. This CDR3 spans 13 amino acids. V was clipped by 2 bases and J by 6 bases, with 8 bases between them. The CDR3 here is CASSYGRAQPQHF. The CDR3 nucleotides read TGTGCCAGCAGTTACGGACGGGCTCAGCCCCAGCATTTT.